Reported below is one TCR beta chain. Clones were read by immunoSEQ multiplex PCR, and TCRdb kept only the in-frame ones, dropping some. The data show around 120,000 clones, less than 95% seen once. The source of the sample is a study of control samples from healthy donors and cancer patients. Sequenced material: blood. The clonotype was recovered from a man aged 25 to 45 in good health.

The CDR3 bases are TGTGCCAGCAGCTTGGGTCCAGGGAGCAGCTCTGGGGCCAACGTCCTGACTTTC. It specifies CASSLGPGSSSGANVLTF. J is TRBJ2-6 and V is TRBV5-6; either TRBD1 or TRBD2 may fit D (5 bases each). Germline assignment: CDR1 SGHDT and CDR2 YYEEEE. The CDR3 contains 18 residues. Trimming removed 0 bases at V and 0 bases at J, with 13 bases between.